This T cell receptor beta chain is from a study of T cell responses to AZD1222 COVID-19 vaccine. Whole-study findings and limits: A reported finding is that nearly half of spike-specific TCRs target unmutated variant regions. In a largely white British group with more females than males, clonal diversity was possibly underestimated. When two AZD1222 doses had been given, Spike-specific TCR breadth and depth rose.

There are 19 residues in the CDR3. Clones were read by immunoSEQ multiplex PCR, and TCRdb kept only the in-frame ones, dropping some. The sample holds roughly 120,000 clones; around 94% are singletons and the top ten take just under 3%. On this clone: Its target is not known.

The origin of this receptor is an adult in good health. V gene TRBV12-2 combines with J gene TRBJ1-4. TRBV12-2 is a recognized pseudogene. The input for sequencing was peripheral blood, taken on day 0 of AZD1222 vaccination. In DNA form, the CDR3 reads TGTGCAAGTCGCTTAGTTCGGACGCGACAAGGCAAATCTAATGAAAAACTGTTTTTT. This sequence encodes CASRLVRTRQGKSNEKLFF.